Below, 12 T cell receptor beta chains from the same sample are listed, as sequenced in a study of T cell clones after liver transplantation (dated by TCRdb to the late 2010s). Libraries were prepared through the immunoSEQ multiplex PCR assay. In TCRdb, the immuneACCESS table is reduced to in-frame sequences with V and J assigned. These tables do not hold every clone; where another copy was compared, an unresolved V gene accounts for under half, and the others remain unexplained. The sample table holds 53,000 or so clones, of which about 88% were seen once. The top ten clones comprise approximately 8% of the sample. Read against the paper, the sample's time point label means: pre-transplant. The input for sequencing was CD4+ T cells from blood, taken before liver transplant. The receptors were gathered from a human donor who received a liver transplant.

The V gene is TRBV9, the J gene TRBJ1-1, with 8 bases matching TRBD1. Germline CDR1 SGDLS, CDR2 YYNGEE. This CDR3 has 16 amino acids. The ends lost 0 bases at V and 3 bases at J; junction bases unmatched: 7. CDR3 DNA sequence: TGTGCCAGCAGCGTAGGAGGCTCAGGGGGCCACACTGAAGCTTTCTTT. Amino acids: CASSVGGSGGHTEAFF.

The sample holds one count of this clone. The CDR3 nucleotides read TGCGCCAGCAGCCAAGGAGGACAGGGTGGCGAGCAGTACTTC. Translation gives CASSQGGQGGEQYF. The chain combines TRBV4-1 with TRBJ2-7; 8 nucleotides match TRBD1. CDR1 is MGHRA and CDR2 is YSYEKL in the germline V gene. V shed 1 base and J 6 bases; nucleotides not matched to a gene: 5. The CDR3 runs to 14 residues.

As DNA, the CDR3 is TGTGCCAGCAGCCCCTTCGACAACAATGAGCAGTTCTTC. Amino acid sequence: CASSPFDNNEQFF. V usage is TRBV5-6 and J usage is TRBJ2-1; D is unresolved. Germline assignment: CDR1 SGHDT and CDR2 YYEEEE. V was clipped by 4 bases and J by 5 bases, with 10 bases between them. This CDR3 has 13 amino acids.

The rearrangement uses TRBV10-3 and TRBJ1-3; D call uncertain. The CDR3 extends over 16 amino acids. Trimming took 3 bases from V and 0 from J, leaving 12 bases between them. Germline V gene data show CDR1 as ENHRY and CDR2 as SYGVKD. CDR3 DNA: TGTGCCATCAGTGATAGTGGATTTGGCTCTGGAAACACCATATATTTT. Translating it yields CAISDSGFGSGNTIYF.

The CDR3 DNA follows: TGTGCCAGCAGTTACCACATAGAGCAGTTCTTC. Translation: CASSYHIEQFF. This chain uses TRBV6-5 with TRBJ2-1; D remains ambiguous. This CDR3 comprises 11 residues. CDR1 and CDR2 (germline): MNHEY, SVGAGI. The V and J ends lost 2 bases and 10 bases respectively, with 6 bases between them.

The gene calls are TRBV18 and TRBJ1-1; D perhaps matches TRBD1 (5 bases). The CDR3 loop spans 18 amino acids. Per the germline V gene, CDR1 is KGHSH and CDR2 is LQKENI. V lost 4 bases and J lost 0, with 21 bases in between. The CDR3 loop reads CASSRGSPWGDMNTEAFF. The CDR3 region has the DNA TGTGCCAGCTCACGGGGCTCCCCCTGGGGGGATATGAACACTGAAGCTTTCTTT.

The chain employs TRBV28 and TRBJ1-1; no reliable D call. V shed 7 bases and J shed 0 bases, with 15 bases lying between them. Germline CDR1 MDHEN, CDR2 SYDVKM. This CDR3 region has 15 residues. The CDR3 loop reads CASTTTGRMNTEAFF. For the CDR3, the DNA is TGTGCCAGCACAACTACCGGACGGATGAACACTGAAGCTTTCTTT.

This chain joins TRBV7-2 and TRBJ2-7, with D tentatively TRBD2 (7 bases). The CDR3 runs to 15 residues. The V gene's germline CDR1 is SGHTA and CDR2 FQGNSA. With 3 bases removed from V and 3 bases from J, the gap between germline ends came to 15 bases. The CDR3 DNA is TGTGCCAGCAGCTTCTCGTGGAGGGGGGGCTACGAGCAGTACTTC. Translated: CASSFSWRGGYEQYF. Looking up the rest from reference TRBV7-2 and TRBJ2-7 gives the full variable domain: GAGVSQSPSNKVTEKGKDVELRCDPISGHTALYWYRQSLGQGLEFLIYFQGNSAPDKSGLPSDRFSAERTGGSVSTLTIQRTQQEDSAVYLCASSFSWRGGYEQYFGPGTRLTVT.

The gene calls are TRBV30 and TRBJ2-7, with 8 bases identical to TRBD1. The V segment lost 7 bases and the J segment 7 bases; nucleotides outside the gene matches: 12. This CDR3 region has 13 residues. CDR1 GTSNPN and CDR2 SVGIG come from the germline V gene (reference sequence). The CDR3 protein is CASSQQGAGEQYF. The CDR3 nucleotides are TGTGCCTCCTCCCAGCAGGGGGCGGGAGAGCAGTACTTC.

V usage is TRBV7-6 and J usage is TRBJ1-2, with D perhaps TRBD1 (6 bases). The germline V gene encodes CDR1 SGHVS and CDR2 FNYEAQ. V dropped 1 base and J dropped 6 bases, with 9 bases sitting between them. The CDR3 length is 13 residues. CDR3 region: CASSLVQGNGYTF. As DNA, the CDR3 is TGTGCCAGCAGCTTAGTCCAGGGGAATGGCTACACCTTC.

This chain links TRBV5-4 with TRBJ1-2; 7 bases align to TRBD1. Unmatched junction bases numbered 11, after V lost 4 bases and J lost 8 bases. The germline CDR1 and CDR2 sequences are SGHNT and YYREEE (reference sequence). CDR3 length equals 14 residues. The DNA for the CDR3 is TGTGCCAGCAGCCCGGGACAGAGGTTCGAAGGCTACACCTTC. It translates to CASSPGQRFEGYTF. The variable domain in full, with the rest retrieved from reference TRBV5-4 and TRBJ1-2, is ETGVTQSPTHLIKTRGQQVTLRCSSQSGHNTVSWYQQALGQGPQFIFQYYREEENGRGNFPPRFSGLQFPNYSSELNVNALELDDSALYLCASSPGQRFEGYTFGSGTRLTVV.

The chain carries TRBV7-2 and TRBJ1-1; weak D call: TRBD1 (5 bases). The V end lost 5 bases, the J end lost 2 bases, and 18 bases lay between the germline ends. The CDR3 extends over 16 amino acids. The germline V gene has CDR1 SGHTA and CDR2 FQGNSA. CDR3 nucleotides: TGTGCCAGCAGCGAATTCCGTCACGGGACTAACACTGAAGCTTTCTTT. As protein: CASSEFRHGTNTEAFF.